This T cell receptor (beta chain) appears in the sequencing data of a study of control samples from healthy donors and cancer patients. Profiled with immunoSEQ multiplex PCR; TCRdb holds only in-frame clones, not every one. Seen in this sample are approximately 190,000 clones; the ten most common clones hold roughly 2%. Germline CDR1 reads LNHNV; CDR2 reads YYDKDF (reference sequence). V was shortened by 1 base and J by 2 bases, with 15 bases between the two germline ends. The CDR3 is made up of 17 amino acids. The receptor was isolated from a woman in her 30s in good health. The sample taken for sequencing was blood. V gene TRBV15 combines with J gene TRBJ1-5; possible D gene TRBD1, 5 bases. In nucleotides, the CDR3 is TGTGCCACCAGCAGAGGGGGGGGACTTGGTGGCAATCAGCCCCAGCATTTT. Translated: CATSRGGGLGGNQPQHF.